These 16 T cell receptor beta chains came from one sample sequenced in a study of a mutant IDH1 vaccine in newly diagnosed glioma. Some clones are missing from TCRdb's copy, which holds only in-frame ones; the method was immunoSEQ multiplex PCR. The table records 40,000 or so clones, around four fifths of them present only once. Described time point: baseline, week 1 (first vaccination visit). Treatment meaning: pre-vaccination baseline after standard-of-care therapy. Sequenced material: PBMCs, taken from a glioma patient treated with radiotherapy, temozolomide or both. All receptors come from a man in his forties with glioma. Some clones in this sample may be carry-over from other donors' samples.

This chain uses TRBV18 with TRBJ2-3; 9 positions agree with TRBD2. The germline V gene has CDR1 KGHSH and CDR2 LQKENI. This CDR3 is 14 amino acids long. The V and J ends lost 2 bases and 5 bases, in that order; junction bases with no gene match: 2. Here the CDR3 DNA reads TGTGCCAGCTCACCAGGCGGGGGGGGAGATACGCAGTATTTT. Its translation is CASSPGGGGDTQYF.

The rearrangement joins TRBV5-1 to TRBJ2-6; D unresolved. Germline V gene lookup returns CDR1 SGHRS and CDR2 YFSETQ. The CDR3 totals 15 residues. The V end lost 0 bases, the J end lost 0 bases, and 4 bases lay between the germline ends. The CDR3 DNA is TGCGCCAGCAGCTTGGTCCTCTCTGGGGCCAACGTCCTGACTTTC. This encodes CASSLVLSGANVLTF.

Note on this clone: This sample includes further DNA sequences coding for the same CDR3. The chain couples TRBV18 to TRBJ2-2; no definite D call. The CDR3 spans 12 residues. The ends were cut back, 3 bases at V and 2 bases at J, with 1 base in the middle. Per the germline V gene, CDR1 is KGHSH and CDR2 is LQKENI. CDR3 in amino acids: CASSPNTGELFF. In DNA, the CDR3 is TGTGCCAGCTCACCTAACACCGGGGAGCTGTTTTTT.

The chain recombines TRBV7-2 with TRBJ1-2; 7 nucleotides line up with TRBD1. The CDR3 totals 14 residues. Trimming took 8 bases from V and 1 from J; bases not matched to a gene: 7. Germline V gene lookup returns CDR1 SGHTA and CDR2 FQGNSA. In nucleotides, the CDR3 is TGTGCCAGCCAACGACAGGGAGGTAACTATGGCTACACCTTC. Amino acids: CASQRQGGNYGYTF.

V is TRBV5-4 and J is TRBJ2-7, with 10 bases aligning to TRBD1. The CDR3 contains 14 residues. V was clipped by 4 bases and J by 6 bases; unmatched bases: 7. CDR1 is SGHNT, CDR2 YYREEE, per germline (reference sequence). The CDR3: CASSKDRGVGEQYF. As DNA, the CDR3 is TGTGCCAGCAGCAAGGACAGGGGGGTAGGCGAGCAGTACTTC.

The chain combines TRBV11-2 with TRBJ1-2, with D perhaps matching TRBD1 (5 bases). There are 16 residues in the CDR3. V dropped 1 base and J dropped 8 bases, with 20 bases sitting between them. Per germline, CDR1 SGHAT and CDR2 FQNNGV. In DNA, the CDR3 is TGTGCCAGCAGCTTAGCCGGGACGTCGAACGCGCAAGGCTACACCTTC. This translates into CASSLAGTSNAQGYTF.

This chain joins TRBV4-1 and TRBJ1-1; D remains ambiguous. This CDR3 is 18 amino acids long. Trimming stripped 0 bases from V and 8 bases from J, with 25 bases between. Germline CDR1 is MGHRA and CDR2 is YSYEKL. Here the CDR3 DNA reads TGCGCCAGCAGCCAAGATCGCAGTCTCTGGGCTATCGCCGTAGAAGCTTTCTTT. This gives the protein CASSQDRSLWAIAVEAFF.

V is TRBV5-6 and J is TRBJ2-1; 7 bases line up with TRBD2. The CDR3 has 14 amino acids. V lost 0 bases and J lost 9; bases outside the gene matches: 6. CDR1 is SGHDT and CDR2 is YYEEEE in the germline V gene. Here the CDR3 DNA reads TGTGCCAGCAGCTTGGGGGGGGGAGGCGGTGAGCAGTTCTTC. Translated, it gives CASSLGGGGGEQFF.

This clone is medium-sized by share. The V call is TRBV7-2, the J call TRBJ1-1; 7 bases are shared with TRBD1. The trim removed 5 bases at V and 6 bases at J, leaving 12 bases unmatched. The CDR3 loop spans 15 amino acids. CDR1 and CDR2 (germline): SGHTA, FQGNSA. CDR3 in DNA: TGTGCCAGCAGCCCCCAGACAGGGAGTTTAGCTGAAGCTTTCTTT. Amino acids: CASSPQTGSLAEAFF. Filled out from reference TRBV7-2 and TRBJ1-1, the complete variable domain reads GAGVSQSPSNKVTEKGKDVELRCDPISGHTALYWYRQSLGQGLEFLIYFQGNSAPDKSGLPSDRFSAERTGGSVSTLTIQRTQQEDSAVYLCASSPQTGSLAEAFFGQGTRLTVV.

The chain couples TRBV7-9 to TRBJ2-1; D may be TRBD1 (5 bases). Germline loops: CDR1 SEHNR, CDR2 FQNEAQ (reference sequence). The CDR3 length is 14 residues. Trimming took off 2 bases at V and 8 bases at J, with 13 bases between the two ends. CDR3 loop: CASSLRLQGDEQFF. The CDR3 coding sequence is TGTGCCAGCAGCTTAAGATTGCAGGGTGATGAGCAGTTCTTC.

The rearrangement uses TRBV7-2 and TRBJ2-3; TRBD2 matches 11 bases. Germline trimming cut 4 bases from V and 2 bases from J; bases unmatched to any gene: 8. Germline assignment: CDR1 SGHTA and CDR2 FQGNSA. The CDR3 sequence is 17 residues long. CDR3 protein: CASSSDLAGGYTDTQYF. The CDR3 nucleotides read TGTGCCAGCAGCTCCGATCTAGCGGGGGGATACACAGATACGCAGTATTTT.

The chain is built from TRBV10-1 and TRBJ2-2; 9 bases fit TRBD2. CDR3 size: 15 residues. J gave up 6 bases and V 1 base, and 3 bases lay outside the gene matches. The V gene's germline CDR1 is WNHNN and CDR2 SYGVQD (reference sequence). The CDR3 loop reads CASSEFSSGAGELFF. The CDR3 DNA follows: TGCGCCAGCAGTGAGTTCTCTAGCGGGGCCGGGGAGCTGTTTTTT.

This chain joins TRBV9 and TRBJ2-2, with 10 bases lining up with TRBD2. The CDR3 has 16 residues. CDR1 is SGDLS, CDR2 YYNGEE, per germline. V shed 4 bases, J shed 5 bases, and the junction held 8 bases outside the gene matches. The CDR3, as DNA: TGTGCCAGCAGCCCCCTAGCGGGAGCCAGGACCGGGGAGCTGTTTTTT. Its protein product is CASSPLAGARTGELFF.

The sample holds a few counts of this clone. This rearrangement joins TRBV11-2 to TRBJ1-6; 10 bases are a match to TRBD1. The CDR3 extends over 16 amino acids. The germline CDR1 and CDR2 sequences are SGHAT and FQNNGV. Trimming removed 3 bases from V and 10 bases from J; junction bases left unmatched: 9. For the CDR3, the DNA is TGTGCCAGCAGCTTTTCCGGGACAGGGGTAGGCTCACCCCTCCACTTT. It codes for CASSFSGTGVGSPLHF.

The chain joins TRBV27 to TRBJ2-7; a weak D match, TRBD2 (6 bases). Germline V gene sequence: CDR1 MNHEY, CDR2 SMNVEV (reference sequence). The CDR3 extends over 14 amino acids. Trimming took off 4 bases at V and 0 bases at J, with 10 bases between the two ends. The CDR3 spells CASSYSGVSYEQYF. DNA for the CDR3: TGTGCCAGCAGTTATTCGGGGGTCTCCTACGAGCAGTACTTC.

The chain joins TRBV6-1 to TRBJ2-7, with D uncertain. Trimming pared 6 bases from V and 3 bases from J, leaving 15 bases between. The germline V gene encodes CDR1 MNHNS and CDR2 SASEGT. This CDR3 region has 14 residues. Here the CDR3 reads CASSRHETDYEQYF. The CDR3 nucleotides are TGTGCCAGCAGCCGACACGAGACTGACTACGAGCAGTACTTC.